A single sample is the source of the 3 T cell receptor beta chains below, sequenced in a study of shared clonotypes between healthy human individuals. Repertoires were generated with immunoSEQ multiplex PCR, while TCRdb's copy carries only in-frame clones and drops some. The data contain some 700,000 clones, 80% to 95% of them singletons. Sequences were obtained from memory CD8+ T cells from PBMCs. This sample's subset: CD45RO+ cells pooled with CCR7-negative TemRA cells. All receptors derive from a man younger than 30 in good health. Some clones in this sample may be carry-over from other donors' samples.

The chain joins TRBV13 to TRBJ2-7; 12 bases are a match to TRBD1. The V segment lost 3 bases and the J segment 7 bases; nucleotides outside the gene matches: 4. Looked up from germline, CDR1 is PRHDT and CDR2 is FYEKMQ (reference sequence). The CDR3 contains 14 residues. The CDR3 DNA sequence: TGTGCCAGCAGCTTGGGACAGGGGGCTCGAGAGCAGTACTTC. It translates to CASSLGQGAREQYF. The full variable domain, its missing parts supplied by reference TRBV13 and TRBJ2-7, is AAGVIQSPRHLIKEKRETATLKCYPIPRHDTVYWYQQGPGQDPQFLISFYEKMQSDKGSIPDRFSAQQFSDYHSELNMSSLELGDSALYFCASSLGQGAREQYFGPGTRLTVT.

The chain links TRBV28 to TRBJ1-2; possibly TRBD1 for D (5 bases). V lost 5 bases, J lost 6 bases, and 16 bases lay in between. The CDR3 runs to 14 residues. Germline lookup yields CDR1 MDHEN and CDR2 SYDVKM. CDR3 in amino acids: CASSTPSGRDGYTF. The CDR3 bases are TGTGCCAGCAGTACTCCGTCGGGGCGCGATGGCTACACCTTC.

This clone occurred once. The chain recombines TRBV14 with TRBJ1-6; D unresolved. The V end lost 1 base, the J end lost 16 bases, and 14 bases lay between the germline ends. The CDR3 is made up of 13 amino acids. Germline V gene sequence: CDR1 SGHDN, CDR2 FVKESK. The CDR3 sequence: CASSQVSAGLLHF. In DNA form, the CDR3 reads TGTGCCAGCAGCCAAGTATCGGCAGGCCTTCTCCACTTT.